The next 30 T cell receptor beta chains were all read from a single sample in a study of CD8+ T cells in alopecia areata. Sequencing used cDNA as its template, made by extracting RNA and reverse transcribing it. Clones were read by immunoSEQ multiplex PCR, and TCRdb kept only the in-frame ones, dropping some. The sample contains approximately 180,000 clones, about 72% of which appear only once. The sample was CD8+ T cells sorted from blood, taken at week 0. These receptors came from a human donor with alopecia areata.

The genes are TRBV23-1 and TRBJ2-5, with 12 positions matching TRBD2. TRBV23-1 is placed among ORFs of uncertain function. The V gene end was trimmed by 7 bases and the J gene end by 1 base; junction bases not matched to a gene: 10. The CDR3 runs to 17 residues. This CDR3 is CASKTSGGVLTQETQYF. DNA for the CDR3: TGCGCCAGCAAGACTAGCGGGGGCGTCCTAACCCAAGAGACCCAGTACTTC.

V and J are TRBV2 and TRBJ1-1, with a possible D match to TRBD1 (5 bases). This CDR3 has 13 amino acids. The V and J ends lost 4 bases and 3 bases respectively, with 9 bases between them. Germline V CDR1 and CDR2: SNHLY, FYNNEI. The CDR3 region has the DNA TGTGCCAGCAGTGTTTTGGGGGACACTGAAGCTTTCTTT. It translates to CASSVLGDTEAFF.

This chain connects TRBV6-1 to TRBJ2-3; possibly TRBD2 for D (5 bases). CDR1 MNHNS and CDR2 SASEGT come from the germline V gene. V dropped 7 bases and J dropped 5 bases, with 7 bases sitting between them. The CDR3 consists of 11 residues. As DNA, the CDR3 is TGTGCCAGCACCGAGGGAGATACGCAGTATTTT. Translation: CASTEGDTQYF.

This sequence joins TRBV4-1 and TRBJ1-1, with D perhaps TRBD1 (6 bases). The CDR3 is 15 residues long. V gave up 1 base and J gave up 3 bases, with 12 bases separating them. Germline V lookup: CDR1 MGHRA, CDR2 YSYEKL. CDR3 nucleotide sequence: TGCGCCAGCAGCCAAGGTCAGGGGCAGGACACTGAAGCTTTCTTT. Its translation is CASSQGQGQDTEAFF.

The CDR3 nucleotides are TGCGCCAGCAGCGAAACCGGGACCGAAGAGACCCAGTACTTC. Its translation: CASSETGTEETQYF. V is TRBV5-1 and J is TRBJ2-5; D tentatively reads TRBD1 or TRBD2 (5 bases each). The germline CDR1 and CDR2 sequences are SGHRS and YFSETQ. V was cut by 4 bases and J by 3 bases, with 13 bases left in between. The CDR3 covers 14 residues.

This chain uses TRBV7-9 with TRBJ1-6, with D hard to call. V gave up 5 bases and J gave up 9 bases, with 14 bases separating them. This CDR3 comprises 14 residues. The germline V gene encodes CDR1 SEHNR and CDR2 FQNEAQ (reference sequence). CDR3 loop: CASSPRGLGSPLHF. In DNA form, the CDR3 reads TGTGCCAGCAGCCCACGAGGTTTGGGTTCACCCCTCCACTTT. Drawing the rest from reference TRBV7-9 and TRBJ1-6, the complete variable domain is DTGVSQNPRHKITKRGQNVTFRCDPISEHNRLYWYRQTLGQGPEFLTYFQNEAQLEKSRLLSDRFSAERPKGSFSTLEIQRTEQGDSAMYLCASSPRGLGSPLHFGNGTRLTVT.

The chain is built from TRBV7-8 and TRBJ1-5, with D maybe TRBD1 (5 bases). CDR3 length: 16 residues. The V gene lost 1 base and the J gene lost 2 bases, with 12 bases spanning the gap. Germline assignment: CDR1 SGHVS and CDR2 FQNEAQ. The CDR3 here is CASSLVGGMGNQPQHF. CDR3 nucleotides: TGTGCCAGCAGCTTAGTGGGGGGAATGGGCAATCAGCCCCAGCATTTT.

The V and J genes are TRBV29-1 and TRBJ1-6, with D hard to call. CDR1 SQVTM and CDR2 ANQGSEA come from the germline V gene. This CDR3 region has 9 residues. Deletions cut 4 bases from V and 9 bases from J, with 1 base between. This CDR3 reads CSVVSPLHF. In nucleotides, the CDR3 is TGCAGCGTTGTTTCACCCCTCCACTTT.

There are a few counts of this clone. The genes are TRBV5-1 and TRBJ2-3, with D possibly matching TRBD1 (6 bases). The V end lost 4 bases, the J end lost 4 bases, and 19 bases lay between the germline ends. Germline loops: CDR1 SGHRS, CDR2 YFSETQ. This CDR3 contains 16 residues. CDR3 protein: CASSQKQGAYADTQYF. CDR3 nucleotide sequence: TGCGCCAGCAGCCAAAAACAGGGTGCCTATGCAGATACGCAGTATTTT.

This clone has a handful of counts. The chain has TRBV10-3 and TRBJ2-5; D is perhaps TRBD1 or TRBD2 (6 bases each). Germline assignment: CDR1 ENHRY and CDR2 SYGVKD. The CDR3 has 13 amino acids. The V gene lost 3 bases and the J gene lost 5 bases, with 10 bases spanning the gap. CDR3 sequence: CAISEGGTETQYF. The DNA for the CDR3 is TGTGCCATCAGTGAAGGGGGGACCGAGACCCAGTACTTC.

This sequence joins TRBV4-1 and TRBJ2-6; D gene ambiguous. V lost 1 base, J lost 4 bases, and 17 bases lay in between. Germline V gene sequence: CDR1 MGHRA, CDR2 YSYEKL. The CDR3 runs 18 residues. The CDR3 DNA reads as TGCGCCAGCAGCCAAGTTGGCGCAAGGATGACCGGGGCCAACGTCCTGACTTTC. It translates to CASSQVGARMTGANVLTF.

This rearrangement joins TRBV20-1 to TRBJ2-5; D is ambiguous. Germline values: CDR1 DFQATT, CDR2 SNEGSKA (reference sequence). CDR3 length: 11 residues. Trimming shortened V by 6 bases and J by 3 bases, and 8 bases separated the two germline ends. The CDR3 loop reads CSAPLEETQYF. DNA for the CDR3: TGCAGTGCCCCCCTGGAAGAGACCCAGTACTTC.

V is TRBV20-1 and J is TRBJ2-1, with D unresolved. V shed 7 bases and J shed 2 bases, with 3 bases lying between them. The CDR3 consists of 10 residues. Germline V gene sequence: CDR1 DFQATT, CDR2 SNEGSKA (reference sequence). CDR3 sequence: CSVAYNEQFF. DNA for the CDR3: TGCAGTGTCGCCTACAATGAGCAGTTCTTC.

The genes are TRBV5-6 and TRBJ1-1; D is unresolved. The germline gives CDR1 SGHDT, CDR2 YYEEEE. The CDR3 spans 13 residues. V was shortened by 2 bases and J by 5 bases, with 10 bases between the two germline ends. The CDR3 here is CASSFPPRTEAFF. The CDR3 nucleotides are TGTGCCAGCAGCTTCCCCCCCCGAACTGAAGCTTTCTTT.

This clone was counted a few times. The V gene is TRBV5-1, the J gene TRBJ2-2; tentatively, D is TRBD1 (5 bases). The CDR3 runs to 12 residues. CDR1 is SGHRS, CDR2 YFSETQ, per germline. V was trimmed by 5 bases and J by 5 bases, leaving 7 bases between them. The CDR3 sequence: CASSSGTGELFF. CDR3 nucleotides: TGCGCCAGCAGTTCAGGGACCGGGGAGCTGTTTTTT.

V usage is TRBV10-3 and J usage is TRBJ2-1; either TRBD1 or TRBD2 may supply D (5 bases each). Trimming removed 7 bases from V and 10 bases from J, with 23 bases in between. Germline V CDR1 and CDR2: ENHRY, SYGVKD. This CDR3 is 15 amino acids long. The CDR3 DNA reads as TGTGCCATCATGCCGGGACCCCCCCTTTCTTGGGAGCAGTTCTTC. It codes for CAIMPGPPLSWEQFF.

The chain joins TRBV15 to TRBJ1-5; no definite D call. CDR1 and CDR2 (germline): LNHNV, YYDKDF (reference sequence). This CDR3 spans 15 amino acids. The V end lost 4 bases, the J end lost 4 bases, and 14 bases lay between the germline ends. CDR3 residues: CATSIRPGGNQPQHF. Here the CDR3 DNA reads TGTGCCACCAGCATAAGACCAGGAGGAAATCAGCCCCAGCATTTT. Using reference TRBV15 and TRBJ1-5 for the parts outside the CDR3, the full variable domain is DAMVIQNPRYQVTQFGKPVTLSCSQTLNHNVMYWYQQKSSQAPKLLFHYYDKDFNNEADTPDNFQSRRPNTSFCFLDIRSPGLGDTAMYLCATSIRPGGNQPQHFGDGTRLSIL.

The chain combines TRBV27 with TRBJ2-7; weak D call: TRBD1 (5 bases). Germline loops: CDR1 MNHEY, CDR2 SMNVEV (reference sequence). Trimming stripped 3 bases from V and 6 bases from J, with 15 bases between. CDR3 length: 14 amino acids. The chain's CDR3 is CASSFGSGQVEQYF. In nucleotides, the CDR3 is TGTGCCAGCAGTTTCGGGTCAGGGCAAGTCGAGCAGTACTTC.

The chain employs TRBV29-1 and TRBJ2-4; D uncertain. The CDR3 sequence is 14 residues long. The ends were cut back, 5 bases at V and 0 bases at J, with 11 bases in the middle. Per germline, CDR1 SQVTM and CDR2 ANQGSEA. The CDR3 here is CSVTENLAKNIQYF. As DNA, the CDR3 is TGCAGCGTTACAGAGAATCTAGCCAAAAACATTCAGTACTTC. Filled out from reference TRBV29-1 and TRBJ2-4, the complete variable domain reads SAVISQKPSRDICQRGTSLTIQCQVDSQVTMMFWYRQQPGQSLTLIATANQGSEATYESGFVIDKFPISRPNLTFSTLTVSNMSPEDSSIYLCSVTENLAKNIQYFGAGTRLSVL.

The rearrangement joins TRBV2 to TRBJ2-1; 7 nucleotides agree with TRBD2. V shed 4 bases, J shed 3 bases, and the junction held 3 bases outside the gene matches. The CDR3 is made up of 14 amino acids. Germline CDR1 is SNHLY and CDR2 is FYNNEI. The CDR3 loop is CASSGTSGYNEQFF. The DNA of the CDR3 is TGTGCCAGCAGTGGGACTAGTGGCTACAATGAGCAGTTCTTC.

The chain uses TRBV7-2 and TRBJ2-4; perhaps TRBD2 as D (6 bases). Germline values: CDR1 SGHTA, CDR2 FQGNSA. Trimming removed 3 bases from V and 0 bases from J, with 18 bases in between. This CDR3 contains 18 residues. CDR3 in DNA: TGTGCCAGCAGCTTTTTCGCGGGGTCCACCCTAGCCAAAAACATTCAGTACTTC. This translates into CASSFFAGSTLAKNIQYF.

This clone occurred once. V is TRBV29-1 and J is TRBJ1-3, with 8 bases lining up with TRBD1. The CDR3 contains 14 residues. The V segment lost 6 bases and the J segment 2 bases; nucleotides outside the gene matches: 6. The germline gives CDR1 SQVTM, CDR2 ANQGSEA. The CDR3 loop is CSVNPTGAGNTIYF. The DNA of the CDR3 is TGCAGCGTGAACCCGACAGGGGCTGGAAACACCATATATTTT.

There are a few counts of this clone. This chain joins TRBV6-5 and TRBJ1-5, with D hard to call. Germline CDR1 and CDR2: MNHEY and SVGAGI. CDR3 length: 14 amino acids. Trimming cost V 2 bases and J 8 bases, with 13 bases left between them. CDR3 sequence (DNA): TGTGCCAGCAGTTACCGCATCACCGTGGAGCCCCAGCATTTT. Translation gives CASSYRITVEPQHF.

The chain has TRBV2 and TRBJ1-5; the D gene is possibly TRBD1 (6 bases). CDR1 is SNHLY and CDR2 is FYNNEI in the germline V gene. V lost 9 bases to trimming and J lost 7 bases, with 13 bases between them. This CDR3 has 12 amino acids. CDR3 sequence (DNA): TGTGCCAGTTTGGGGGGGGCACAGCCCCAGCATTTT. Residues: CASLGGAQPQHF.

This clone came up once. The CDR3 region is CATTPPTSGGQETQYF. CDR3 DNA sequence: TGTGCCACGACTCCTCCGACTAGCGGGGGCCAAGAGACCCAGTACTTC. This chain joins TRBV6-6 and TRBJ2-5, with 12 bases that match TRBD2. CDR1 and CDR2 from the germline V gene are MNHNY and SVGAGI (reference sequence). This CDR3 has 16 residues. With V trimmed by 10 bases and J by 1 base, 10 bases remained unmatched.

The chain joins TRBV4-2 to TRBJ2-2; D unclear. This CDR3 spans 14 amino acids. Trimming pared 1 base from V and 7 bases from J, leaving 10 bases between. In germline, CDR1 is LGHNA, CDR2 YNFKEQ. In DNA form, the CDR3 reads TGTGCCAGCAGCCAAGGCCAGAGTATCGGGGAGCTGTTTTTT. This gives the protein CASSQGQSIGELFF.

The V and J genes are TRBV5-6 and TRBJ2-5; 8 nucleotides line up with TRBD1. J gave up 1 base and V 3 bases, and 2 bases lay outside the gene matches. Germline CDR1 SGHDT, CDR2 YYEEEE. CDR3 size: 14 residues. The CDR3 protein is CASSYGTGQETQYF. CDR3 DNA: TGTGCCAGCAGCTACGGGACAGGCCAAGAGACCCAGTACTTC.

This clone was recorded a few times. The V and J genes are TRBV6-1 and TRBJ2-3; D might be TRBD1 (6 bases). CDR3 length equals 15 residues. CDR1 and CDR2 from the germline V gene are MNHNS and SASEGT. Trimming left V 4 bases short and J 4 bases short, with 15 bases between. CDR3 in amino acids: CASSGGGTSPDTQYF. CDR3 DNA: TGTGCCAGCAGTGGAGGGGGAACATCCCCAGATACGCAGTATTTT.

The CDR3 DNA follows: TGTGCCAGCAGTTTGCCTAGCTCCGATGAGCAGTTCTTC. Translation: CASSLPSSDEQFF. The chain employs TRBV27 and TRBJ2-1; tentatively, D is TRBD2 (5 bases). The germline gives CDR1 MNHEY, CDR2 SMNVEV (reference sequence). Trimming removed 3 bases from V and 8 bases from J, with 11 bases in between. The CDR3 runs 13 residues.

The chain recombines TRBV2 with TRBJ2-7; D call uncertain. Germline values: CDR1 SNHLY, CDR2 FYNNEI. V lost 11 bases and J lost 2, with 13 bases in between. CDR3 length: 12 amino acids. Here the CDR3 DNA reads TGTGCCTCCAGCGAAAACCCCTACGAGCAGTACTTC. It codes for CASSENPYEQYF.